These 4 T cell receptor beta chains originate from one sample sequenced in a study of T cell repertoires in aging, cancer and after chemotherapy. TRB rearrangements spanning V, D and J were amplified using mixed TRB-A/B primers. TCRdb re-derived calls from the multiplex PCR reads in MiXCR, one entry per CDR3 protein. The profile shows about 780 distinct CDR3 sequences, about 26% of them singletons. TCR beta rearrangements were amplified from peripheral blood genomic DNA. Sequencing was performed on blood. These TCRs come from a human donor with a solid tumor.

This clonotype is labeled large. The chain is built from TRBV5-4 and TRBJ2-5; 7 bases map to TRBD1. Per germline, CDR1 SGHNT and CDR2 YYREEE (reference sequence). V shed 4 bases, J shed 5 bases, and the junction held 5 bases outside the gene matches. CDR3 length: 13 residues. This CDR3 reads CASSRGQRETQYF. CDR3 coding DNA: TGTGCCAGCAGCCGGGGACAGAGGGAGACCCAGTACTTC.

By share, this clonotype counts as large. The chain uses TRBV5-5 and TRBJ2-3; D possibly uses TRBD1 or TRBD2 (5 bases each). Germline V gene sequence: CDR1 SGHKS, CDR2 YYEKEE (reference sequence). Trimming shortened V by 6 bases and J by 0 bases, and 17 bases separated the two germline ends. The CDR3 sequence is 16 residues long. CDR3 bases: TGTGCCAGCAACCTCGGGACGCCAATTAGCACAGATACGCAGTATTTT. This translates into CASNLGTPISTDTQYF.

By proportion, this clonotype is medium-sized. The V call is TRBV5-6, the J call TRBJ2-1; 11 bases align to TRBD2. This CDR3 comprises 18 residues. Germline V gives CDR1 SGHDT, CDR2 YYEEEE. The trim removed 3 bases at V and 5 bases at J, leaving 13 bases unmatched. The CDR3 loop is CASSSRLAGLPFNNEQFF. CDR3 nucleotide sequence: TGTGCCAGCAGCTCTCGACTAGCGGGGTTACCTTTTAACAATGAGCAGTTCTTC.

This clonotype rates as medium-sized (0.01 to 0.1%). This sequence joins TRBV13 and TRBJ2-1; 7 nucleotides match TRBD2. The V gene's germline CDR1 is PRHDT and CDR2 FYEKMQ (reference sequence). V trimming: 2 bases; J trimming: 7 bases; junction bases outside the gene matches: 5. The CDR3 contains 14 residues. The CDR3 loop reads CASSLRGGRNEQFF. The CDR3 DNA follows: TGTGCCAGCAGCTTACGGGGCGGGAGAAATGAGCAGTTCTTC.